This T cell receptor beta chain was sequenced in a study of blood T cell repertoires in COVID-19. About the research overall: Researchers got acute and convalescent COVID-19 samples from the United States, Italy and Spain. T cells, B-cell-depleted T cells, or PBMCs provided the cDNA or gDNA that served as material.

The V segment lost 4 bases and the J segment 5 bases; nucleotides outside the gene matches: 3. Germline V lookup: CDR1 SQVTM, CDR2 ANQGSEA. This CDR3 contains 13 residues. Original analysis: Amplification of reference gene primers was used by the study to estimate nucleated cell counts. Only in-frame clones appear in the TCRdb table, and some are missing; sequencing was by immunoSEQ multiplex PCR. Clonal size and the V and J genes are those of that table, whereas D and trimming came from the DNA. The profile shows roughly 59,000 clones, around 81% of them singletons. This sequence was found in a woman of 80 years or more with acute or convalescent COVID-19. The chain links TRBV29-1 to TRBJ1-4, with 8 positions matching TRBD1. Sequencing input: peripheral blood. The CDR3 protein is CSVGTGRNEKLFF. CDR3 bases: TGCAGCGTTGGGACAGGGAGGAATGAAAAACTGTTTTTT.